This TCR beta chain emerged from a study of T cell responses to AZD1222 COVID-19 vaccine. Study-level results: The study found Spike-specific TCR breadth and depth rose after two AZD1222 doses. None of the repertoires were sampled until the peak T cell response had passed. Reports indicate that nearly half of spike-specific TCRs are directed at unmutated variant regions.

In regard to this clone: Its antigen is not identified.

This table comes from immunoSEQ multiplex PCR, and its TCRdb copy is limited to in-frame clones, with some not included. The sample lists 86,000 or so clones, over 80% seen once, with roughly 4.3% in the top ten. The clonotype comes from an adult in good health. This specimen was peripheral blood, taken on day 0 of MenACWY control vaccination.

CDR3 sequence (DNA): TGTGCCCTGGATCAGCCCCAGCATTTT. This gives the protein CALDQPQHF. The rearrangement links TRBV19 to TRBJ1-5; D gene ambiguous. V was clipped by 11 bases and J by 5 bases, with 4 bases between them. The V gene's germline CDR1 is LNHDA and CDR2 SQIVND (reference sequence). CDR3 size: 9 residues. Combining the CDR3 with reference TRBV19 and TRBJ1-5 gives the whole variable domain DGGITQSPKYLFRKEGQNVTLSCEQNLNHDAMYWYRQDPGQGLRLIYYSQIVNDFQKGDIAEGYSVSREKKESFPLTVTSAQKNPTAFYLCALDQPQHFGDGTRLSIL.